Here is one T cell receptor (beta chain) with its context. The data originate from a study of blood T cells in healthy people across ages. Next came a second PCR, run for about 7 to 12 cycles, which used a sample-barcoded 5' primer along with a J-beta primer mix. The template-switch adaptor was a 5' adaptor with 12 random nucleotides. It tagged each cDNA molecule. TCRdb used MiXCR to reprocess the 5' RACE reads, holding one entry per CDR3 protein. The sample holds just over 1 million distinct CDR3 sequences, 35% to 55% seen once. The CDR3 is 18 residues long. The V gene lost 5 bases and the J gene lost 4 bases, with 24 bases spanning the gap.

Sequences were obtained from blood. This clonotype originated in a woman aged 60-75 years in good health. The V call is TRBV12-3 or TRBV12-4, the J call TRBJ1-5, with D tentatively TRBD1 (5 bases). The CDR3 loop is CASSKGRGGHLRNQPQHF. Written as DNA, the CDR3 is TGTGCCAGCAGTAAAGGACGGGGTGGACATTTACGGAATCAGCCCCAGCATTTT.